The present entry profiles one T cell receptor beta chain with its context. There is no known antigen for this receptor. Nothing much larger sits one base from this clone, and base qualities are not available. The immunoSEQ Assay, a bias-controlled multiplex PCR, was used to amplify TCRbeta CDR3 regions from genomic DNA. On the study's bioinformatics: Within the assay, amplification of reference gene primers was used to estimate how many nucleated cells each sample contained. To quantify the absolute abundance of each unique TCRbeta CDR3 rearrangement, sequence reads were collapsed and filtered. For each sample, productive Simpson clonality was calculated by taking the square root of Simpson's diversity index across productive rearrangements. Drawn from immuneACCESS, this table holds only the in-frame rearrangements with V and J called that TCRdb kept. Clones are partly lost; checked studies trace under half to an unresolved V gene and leave the rest unexplained. The D gene and trimming were derived from the DNA, and the V and J assignments and clone size from that table. This sample is represented by 150,000 to 200,000 clones; under 85% of them were singletons. Around 9.8% of the sample is in the top ten clones.

The data were taken from a study of blood T cell repertoires in COVID-19 (dated by TCRdb to about 2020). About the investigation overall: The collaborator samples originated in the United States, Italy and Spain and spanned the acute and convalescent phases of COVID-19. Nearly every sample came with metadata listing a de-identified subject ID, COVID-19 status, age in years and sex. A freely available public database, intended as a resource for researchers studying the immune response to SARS-CoV-2, is where the repertoires were released. Where available, HLA class I and class II types were obtained from metadata supplied by the sample provider rather than from assay-based typing. Subjects who had been exposed to COVID-19, were actively infected with it, or had recovered from it provided the deeply sampled blood TCRbeta repertoires that made up the dataset. Samples were obtained from the ongoing ImmuneRACE study (first 160 participants) and from 1,254 subjects provided by 6 global collaborators. The prospective study material was composed of cDNA or gDNA derived from T cells, B-cell-depleted T cells, or PBMCs.

General findings and caveats noted by the study authors: The quantity of clinical and demographic metadata differed by source and by participant and was supplied without curation.

Collaborating institutions collected whole blood in K2EDTA tubes following their own protocols. Collaborator samples were shipped for TCRbeta analysis as frozen whole blood, isolated PBMCs, or DNA extracted from either sample type. The CDR3 sequence holds 13 residues, the cysteine and phenylalanine included. CDR3 DNA is the only sequence kept; it has 39 bases, read in frame from the first base. The receptor was isolated from a woman older than 75 with acute or convalescent COVID-19. Recombination joined TRBV21-1 with TRBJ1-2. TRBV21-1 is termed a pseudogene. The specimen was peripheral blood. DNA sequence: TGTGCCAGCAGCATCGCGGATACTTATGGCTACACCTTC. Protein translation: CASSIADTYGYTF.